This TCR beta chain was identified in a study of CD8+ T cells in alopecia areata. Per the germline V gene, CDR1 is SGDLS and CDR2 is YYNGEE. Deletions cut 1 base from V and 3 bases from J, with 7 bases between. CDR3 size: 13 residues. Lesional scalp punch biopsies and peripheral blood came from alopecia areata patients. cDNA reverse transcribed from extracted RNA served as the sequencing template. The protocol was immunoSEQ multiplex PCR, while the TCRdb copy is restricted to in-frame clones and leaves out a portion. The table records about 97,000 clones, approximately 42% of them present only once. The chain recombines TRBV9 with TRBJ1-2; D ambiguous. Input material: CD4+ T cells sorted from blood. The sequence derives from a human donor with alopecia areata. The CDR3 here is CASSVRGDYGYTF. The CDR3 nucleotides read TGTGCCAGCAGCGTACGTGGAGACTATGGCTACACCTTC.